Listed below are T cell receptor beta chains from one sample, sequenced in a study of cytomegalovirus exposure and HLA in healthy donors. Sequencing used immunoSEQ multiplex PCR; TCRdb keeps in-frame clones, though not all of them. This table holds approximately 110,000 clones, roughly 79% found once. The specimen was PBMCs. All receptors come from a male donor in good health and CMV-seronegative. Both conserved end residues are part of each CDR3. The D gene is left open where the match is weak. Rows give clone size only sometimes, using once, few, many, or a class for an expanded clone.

-,TRBV4-1,TRBJ2-1,TRBD1,TGCGCCAGCAGCGCGGACAGGGGCTCTCAGGGGCAGTTCTTC,CASSADRGSQGQFF
once,TRBV5-4,TRBJ2-3,TRBD2,TGTGCCAGCTCGCTGGGTCCCCAGGGAGGGGAAGATACGCAGTATTTT,CASSLGPQGGEDTQYF
-,TRBV6-5,TRBJ2-3,TRBD2,TGTGCCAGCAGACCCCTCAGCGGGAGGGATTATACGCAGTATTTT,CASRPLSGRDYTQYF
-,TRBV7-8,TRBJ1-5,-,TGTGCCAGCAGCTTAGCGGGGGGTACCCAGCATTTT,CASSLAGGTQHF
-,TRBV5-6,TRBJ2-2,TRBD2,TGTGCCAGCAGCTCCGGGACTAGGGGCACCGGGGAGCTGTTTTTT,CASSSGTRGTGELFF
-,TRBV9,TRBJ2-7,-,TGTGCCAGCAGCACCCGACTGAGGAGCGAGCAGTACTTC,CASSTRLRSEQYF
once,TRBV10-3,TRBJ2-5,-,TGTGCCATCAGTGCAGAAACAGGCCAAGAGACCCAGTACTTC,CAISAETGQETQYF
-,TRBV5-1,TRBJ2-7,TRBD2,TGCGCCAGCAGCTTGGGCCCGGGGGGCTACGAGCAGTACTTC,CASSLGPGGYEQYF
few,TRBV7-3,TRBJ1-2,TRBD1,TGTGCCAGCAGCTCCTGGGACAGGGGGATCTATGGCTACACCTTC,CASSSWDRGIYGYTF
few,TRBV2,TRBJ2-7,TRBD2,TGTGCCAGCAGTCTAGCGTCTAGCGGGAGCTACGAGCAGTACTTC,CASSLASSGSYEQYF
once,TRBV5-1,TRBJ2-1,-,TGCGCCAGCAGCTCACTACCCCGACCCGACAGGACCAATGAGCAGTTCTTC,CASSSLPRPDRTNEQFF
-,TRBV11-3,TRBJ2-7,TRBD2,TGTGCCAGCAGCTTATCGTGGACTAGCGGGAGGGAGGGCTACGAGCAGTACTTC,CASSLSWTSGREGYEQYF
few,TRBV7-2,TRBJ1-5,-,TGTGCCAGCAGCTTAGGCGGGGGAAGCAATCAGCCCCAGCATTTT,CASSLGGGSNQPQHF
-,TRBV7-9,TRBJ2-3,TRBD2,TGTGCCAGCAGCTTAGCTTACCGTAGCGGGGTAAGGAACGTTACGCAGTATTTT,CASSLAYRSGVRNVTQYF
few,TRBV23-1,TRBJ1-1,-,TGCGCCAGCAATCAGGGAGTTGAAGCTTTCTTT,CASNQGVEAFF
-,TRBV4-2,TRBJ2-1,-,TGTGCCAGCAGCCAAACCCCAGGGAACTACAATGAGCAGTTCTTC,CASSQTPGNYNEQFF
-,TRBV18,TRBJ2-5,-,TGTGCCAGCTCACCACAAGGGGCTGGAGAGACCCAGTACTTC,CASSPQGAGETQYF